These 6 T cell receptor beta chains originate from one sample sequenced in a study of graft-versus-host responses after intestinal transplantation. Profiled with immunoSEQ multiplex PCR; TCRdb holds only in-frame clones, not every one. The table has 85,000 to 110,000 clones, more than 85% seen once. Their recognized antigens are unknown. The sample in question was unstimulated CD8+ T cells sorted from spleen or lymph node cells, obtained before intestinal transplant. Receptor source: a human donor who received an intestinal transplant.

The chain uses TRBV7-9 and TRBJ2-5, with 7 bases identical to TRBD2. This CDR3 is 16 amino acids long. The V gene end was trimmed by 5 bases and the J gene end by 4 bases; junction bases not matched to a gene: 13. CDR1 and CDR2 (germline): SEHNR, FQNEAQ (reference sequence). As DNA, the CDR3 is TGTGCCAGCAGCCATGGATTTCAGCGGGGCAGAGAGACCCAGTACTTC. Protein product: CASSHGFQRGRETQYF.

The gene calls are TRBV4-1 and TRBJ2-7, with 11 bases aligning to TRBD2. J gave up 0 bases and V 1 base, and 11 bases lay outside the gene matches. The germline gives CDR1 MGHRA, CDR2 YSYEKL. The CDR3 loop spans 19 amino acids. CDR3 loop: CASSQVTSSLAGGSYEQYF. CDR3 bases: TGCGCCAGCAGCCAAGTAACTTCTAGCCTAGCGGGGGGCTCCTACGAGCAGTACTTC.

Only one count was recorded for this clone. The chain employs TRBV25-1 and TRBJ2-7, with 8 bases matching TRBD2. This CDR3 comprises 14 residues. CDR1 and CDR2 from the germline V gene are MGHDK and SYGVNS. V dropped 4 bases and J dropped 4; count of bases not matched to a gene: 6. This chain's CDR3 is CASSGLGGGYEQYF. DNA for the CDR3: TGTGCCAGCAGTGGGCTCGGGGGGGGATACGAGCAGTACTTC.

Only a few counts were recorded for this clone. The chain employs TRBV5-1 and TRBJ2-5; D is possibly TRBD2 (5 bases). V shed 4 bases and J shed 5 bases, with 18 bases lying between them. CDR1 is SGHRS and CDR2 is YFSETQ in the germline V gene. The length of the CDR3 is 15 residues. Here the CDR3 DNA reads TGCGCCAGCAGCCCACGACTGGAGGTTAGGGAGACCCAGTACTTC. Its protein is CASSPRLEVRETQYF.

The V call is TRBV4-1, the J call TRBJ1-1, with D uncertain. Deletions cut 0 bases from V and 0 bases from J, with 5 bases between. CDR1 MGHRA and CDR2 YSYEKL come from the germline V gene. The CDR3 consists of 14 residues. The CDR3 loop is CASSQDRVNTEAFF. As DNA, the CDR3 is TGCGCCAGCAGCCAAGATCGGGTGAACACTGAAGCTTTCTTT.

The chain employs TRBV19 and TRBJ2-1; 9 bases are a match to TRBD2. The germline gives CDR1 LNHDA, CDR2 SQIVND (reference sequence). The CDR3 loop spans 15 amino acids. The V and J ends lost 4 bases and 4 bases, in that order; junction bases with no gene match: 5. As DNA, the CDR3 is TGTGCCAGTAGTAGTTCTAGCGGGGTGTACAATGAGCAGTTCTTC. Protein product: CASSSSSGVYNEQFF.